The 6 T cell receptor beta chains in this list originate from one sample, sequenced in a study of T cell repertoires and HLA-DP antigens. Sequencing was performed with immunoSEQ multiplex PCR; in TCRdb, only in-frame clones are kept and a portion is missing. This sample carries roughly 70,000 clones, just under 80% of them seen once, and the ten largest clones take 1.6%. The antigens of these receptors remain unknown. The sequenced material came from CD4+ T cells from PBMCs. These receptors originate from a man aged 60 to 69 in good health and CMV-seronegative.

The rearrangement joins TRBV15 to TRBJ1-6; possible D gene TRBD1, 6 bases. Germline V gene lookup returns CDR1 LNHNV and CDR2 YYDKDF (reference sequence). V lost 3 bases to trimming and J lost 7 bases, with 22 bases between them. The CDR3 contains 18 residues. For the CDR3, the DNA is TGTGCCACCAGCAGTCGCTACCTCAGGGGCACGGAAAATTCACCCCTCCACTTT. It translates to CATSSRYLRGTENSPLHF.

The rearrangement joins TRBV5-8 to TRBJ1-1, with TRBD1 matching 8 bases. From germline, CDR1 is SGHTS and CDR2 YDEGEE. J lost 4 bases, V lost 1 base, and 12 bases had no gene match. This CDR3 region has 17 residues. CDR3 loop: CASSLLDRVSYGTEAFF. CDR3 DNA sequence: TGTGCCAGCAGCTTGTTGGACAGGGTGTCTTACGGCACTGAAGCTTTCTTT.

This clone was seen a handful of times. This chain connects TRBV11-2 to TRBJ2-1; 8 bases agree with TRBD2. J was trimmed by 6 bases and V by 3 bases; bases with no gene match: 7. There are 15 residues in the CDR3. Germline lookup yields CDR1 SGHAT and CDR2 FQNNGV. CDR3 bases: TGTGCCAGCAGCTTTAGCGGGAAACGGGGCAATGAGCAGTTCTTC. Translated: CASSFSGKRGNEQFF.

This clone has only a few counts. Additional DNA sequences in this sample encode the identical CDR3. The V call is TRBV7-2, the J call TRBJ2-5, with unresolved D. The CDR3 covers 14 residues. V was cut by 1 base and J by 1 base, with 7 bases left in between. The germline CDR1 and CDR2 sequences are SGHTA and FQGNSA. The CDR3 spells CASSLVGLQETQYF. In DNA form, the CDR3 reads TGTGCCAGCAGCTTAGTAGGGCTCCAAGAGACCCAGTACTTC.

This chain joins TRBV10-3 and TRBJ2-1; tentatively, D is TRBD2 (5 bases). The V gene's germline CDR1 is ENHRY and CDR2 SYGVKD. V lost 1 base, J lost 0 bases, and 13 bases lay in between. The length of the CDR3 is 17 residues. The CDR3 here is CAISEYGSVSSYNEQFF. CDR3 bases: TGTGCCATCAGTGAGTATGGTAGCGTGAGCTCCTACAATGAGCAGTTCTTC.

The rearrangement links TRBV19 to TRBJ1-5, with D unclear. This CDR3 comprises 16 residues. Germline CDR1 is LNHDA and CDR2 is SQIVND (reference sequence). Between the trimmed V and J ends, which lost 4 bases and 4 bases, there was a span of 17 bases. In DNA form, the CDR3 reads TGTGCCAGTAGTAACCGGGAGGGAGGTTGGAATCAGCCCCAGCATTTT. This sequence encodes CASSNREGGWNQPQHF.